This note documents a single T cell receptor (beta chain) sequence. The table came from immunoSEQ multiplex PCR; TCRdb's copy has only in-frame clones and leaves some out. Among around 76,000 clones listed, 94% were seen once. This record comes from a study of OX40 agonist ivuxolimab in advanced cancers. The CDR3 extends over 15 amino acids. The V gene's germline CDR1 is SQVTM and CDR2 ANQGSEA. Trimming removed 1 base at V and 0 bases at J, with 7 bases between. The material was CD4+ or CD8+ T cells sorted from blood, obtained in a trial of the OX40 agonist ivuxolimab. The sequence was collected from an adult with an advanced solid tumor such as melanoma, head and neck, liver or kidney cancer. The chain couples TRBV29-1 to TRBJ2-6; perhaps TRBD2 as D (6 bases). The DNA for the CDR3 is TGCAGCGTTGAAGTGGGGGGCTCTGGGGCCAACGTCCTGACTTTC. Translation gives CSVEVGGSGANVLTF.